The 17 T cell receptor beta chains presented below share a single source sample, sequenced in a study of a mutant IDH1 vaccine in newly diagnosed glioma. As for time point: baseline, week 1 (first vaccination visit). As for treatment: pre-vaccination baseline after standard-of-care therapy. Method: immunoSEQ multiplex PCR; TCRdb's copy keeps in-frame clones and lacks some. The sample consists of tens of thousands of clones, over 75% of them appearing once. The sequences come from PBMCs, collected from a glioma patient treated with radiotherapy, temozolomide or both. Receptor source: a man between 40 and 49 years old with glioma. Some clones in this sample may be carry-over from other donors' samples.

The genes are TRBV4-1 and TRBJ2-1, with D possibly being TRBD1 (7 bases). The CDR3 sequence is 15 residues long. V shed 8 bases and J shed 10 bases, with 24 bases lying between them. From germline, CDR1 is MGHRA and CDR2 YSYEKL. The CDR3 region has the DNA TGCGCCAGCGGCACGGAGGGCCAGGGGGGTGAAGAGCAGTTCTTC. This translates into CASGTEGQGGEEQFF.

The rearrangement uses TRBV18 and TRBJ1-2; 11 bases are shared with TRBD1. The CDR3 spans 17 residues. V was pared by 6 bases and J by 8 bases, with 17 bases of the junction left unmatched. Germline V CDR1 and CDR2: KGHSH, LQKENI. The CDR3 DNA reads TGTGCCAGCTCCGCTACTCCGGGCGGACAGGGGGCGATCGGCTACACCTTC. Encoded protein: CASSATPGGQGAIGYTF.

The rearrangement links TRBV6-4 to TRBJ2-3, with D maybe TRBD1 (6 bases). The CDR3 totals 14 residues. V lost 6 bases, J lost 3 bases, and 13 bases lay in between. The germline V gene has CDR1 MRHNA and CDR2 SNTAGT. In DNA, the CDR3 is TGTGCCAGCAGAAGGACAGTAACGACAGATACGCAGTATTTT. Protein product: CASRRTVTTDTQYF.

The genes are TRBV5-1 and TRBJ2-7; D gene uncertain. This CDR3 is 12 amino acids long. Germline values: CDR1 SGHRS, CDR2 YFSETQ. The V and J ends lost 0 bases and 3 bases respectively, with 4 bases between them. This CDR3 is CASSLGLYEQYF. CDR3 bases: TGCGCCAGCAGCTTGGGGCTCTACGAGCAGTACTTC.

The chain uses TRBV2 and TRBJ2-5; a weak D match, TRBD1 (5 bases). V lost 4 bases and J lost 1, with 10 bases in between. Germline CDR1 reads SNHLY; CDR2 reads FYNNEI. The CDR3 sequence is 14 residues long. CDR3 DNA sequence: TGTGCCAGCAGTGGACAGTCCCCCCAAGAGACCCAGTACTTC. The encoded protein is CASSGQSPQETQYF.

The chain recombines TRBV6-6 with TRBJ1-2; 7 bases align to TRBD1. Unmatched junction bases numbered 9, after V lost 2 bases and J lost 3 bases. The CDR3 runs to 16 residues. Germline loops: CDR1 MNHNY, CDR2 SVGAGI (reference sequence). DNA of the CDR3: TGTGCCAGCAGTTACAAGGCAGGGGGGGACTACTATGGCTACACCTTC. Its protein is CASSYKAGGDYYGYTF.

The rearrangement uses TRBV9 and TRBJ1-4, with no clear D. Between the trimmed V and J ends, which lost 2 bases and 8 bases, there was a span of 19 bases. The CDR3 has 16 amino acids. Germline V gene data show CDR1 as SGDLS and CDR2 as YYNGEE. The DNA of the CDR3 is TGTGCCAGCAGCGTTGGGGAAGGACGACACCCCGAAAAACTGTTTTTT. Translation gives CASSVGEGRHPEKLFF.

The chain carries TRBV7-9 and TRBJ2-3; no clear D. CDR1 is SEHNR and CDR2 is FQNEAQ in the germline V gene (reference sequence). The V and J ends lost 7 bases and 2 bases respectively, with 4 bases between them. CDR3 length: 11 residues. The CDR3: CASTYTDTQYF. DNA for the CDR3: TGTGCCAGCACTTACACAGATACGCAGTATTTT.

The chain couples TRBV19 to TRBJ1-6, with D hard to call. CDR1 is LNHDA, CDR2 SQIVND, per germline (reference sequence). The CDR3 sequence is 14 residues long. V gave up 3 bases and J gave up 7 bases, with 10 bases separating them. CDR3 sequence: CASSMAVLNSPLHF. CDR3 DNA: TGTGCCAGTAGTATGGCCGTGCTCAATTCACCCCTCCACTTT.

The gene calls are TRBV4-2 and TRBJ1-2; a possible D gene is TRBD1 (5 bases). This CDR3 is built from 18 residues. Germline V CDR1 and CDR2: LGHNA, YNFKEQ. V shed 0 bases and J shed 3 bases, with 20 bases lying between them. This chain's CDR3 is CASSQDGTPTLRHYGYTF. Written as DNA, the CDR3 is TGTGCCAGCAGCCAAGATGGGACTCCTACGCTCAGGCACTATGGCTACACCTTC.

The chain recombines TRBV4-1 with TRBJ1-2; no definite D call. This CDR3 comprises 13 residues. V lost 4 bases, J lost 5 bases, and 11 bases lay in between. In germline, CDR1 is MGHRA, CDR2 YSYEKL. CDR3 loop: CASSPSDQYGYTF. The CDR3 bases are TGCGCCAGCAGCCCCTCCGATCAGTATGGCTACACCTTC.

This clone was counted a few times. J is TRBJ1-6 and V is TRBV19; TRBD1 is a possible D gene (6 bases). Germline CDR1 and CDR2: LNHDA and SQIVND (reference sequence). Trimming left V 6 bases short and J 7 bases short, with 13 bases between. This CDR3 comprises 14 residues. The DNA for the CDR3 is TGTGCCAGTAGCGTTGGACAGACCAATTCACCCCTCCACTTT. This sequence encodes CASSVGQTNSPLHF.

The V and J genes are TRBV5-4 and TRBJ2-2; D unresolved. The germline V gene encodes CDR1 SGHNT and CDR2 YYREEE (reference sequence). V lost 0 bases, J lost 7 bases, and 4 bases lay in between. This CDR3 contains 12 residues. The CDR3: CASSLAGGELFF. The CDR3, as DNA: TGTGCCAGCAGCTTGGCAGGCGGGGAGCTGTTTTTT.

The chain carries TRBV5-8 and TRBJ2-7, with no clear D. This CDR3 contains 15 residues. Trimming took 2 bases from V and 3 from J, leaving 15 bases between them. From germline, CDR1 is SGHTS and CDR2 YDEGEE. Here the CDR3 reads CASSLRPGSDYEQYF. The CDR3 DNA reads TGTGCCAGCAGCTTACGTCCGGGCAGCGACTACGAGCAGTACTTC.

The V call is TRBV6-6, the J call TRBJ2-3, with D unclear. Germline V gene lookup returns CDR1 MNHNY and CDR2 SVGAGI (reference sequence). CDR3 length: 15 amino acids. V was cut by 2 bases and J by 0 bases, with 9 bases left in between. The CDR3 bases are TGTGCCAGCAGTTACCGTGGAACTAGCACAGATACGCAGTATTTT. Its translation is CASSYRGTSTDTQYF.

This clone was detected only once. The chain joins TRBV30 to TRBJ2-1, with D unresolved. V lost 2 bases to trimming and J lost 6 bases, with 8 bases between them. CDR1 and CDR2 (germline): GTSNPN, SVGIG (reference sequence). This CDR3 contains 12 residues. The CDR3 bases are TGTGCCTGGAGTTTACTGGGCAATGAGCAGTTCTTC. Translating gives CAWSLLGNEQFF.

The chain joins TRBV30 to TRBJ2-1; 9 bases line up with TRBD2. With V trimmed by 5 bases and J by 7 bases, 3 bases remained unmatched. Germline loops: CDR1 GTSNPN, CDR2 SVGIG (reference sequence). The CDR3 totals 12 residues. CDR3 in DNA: TGTGCCTGGGGTGCGGGGGGGAATGAGCAGTTCTTC. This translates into CAWGAGGNEQFF.